This TCR beta chain was identified during a study of blood T cells in healthy people across ages. Together with a sample-barcoded 5' primer, a J-beta primer mix was included in a second PCR lasting about 6 to 11 cycles. MiXCR was run by TCRdb on the 5' RACE reads, yielding one entry per CDR3 protein. Altogether 1.5 million to 2 million distinct CDR3 sequences are present, approximately 28% being singletons, with the ten largest covering 7.7%. Germline CDR1 reads SNHLY; CDR2 reads FYNNEI. The V and J ends lost 7 bases and 7 bases, in that order; junction bases with no gene match: 7. CDR3 size: 14 residues.

This TCR was recovered from a woman in her thirties in good health. The sequencing input was blood. V usage is TRBV2 and J usage is TRBJ1-2, with 12 nucleotides matching TRBD1. This chain's CDR3 is CASMRGQGAGGYTF. The DNA for the CDR3 is TGTGCCAGCATGAGGGGACAGGGGGCCGGTGGCTACACCTTC.